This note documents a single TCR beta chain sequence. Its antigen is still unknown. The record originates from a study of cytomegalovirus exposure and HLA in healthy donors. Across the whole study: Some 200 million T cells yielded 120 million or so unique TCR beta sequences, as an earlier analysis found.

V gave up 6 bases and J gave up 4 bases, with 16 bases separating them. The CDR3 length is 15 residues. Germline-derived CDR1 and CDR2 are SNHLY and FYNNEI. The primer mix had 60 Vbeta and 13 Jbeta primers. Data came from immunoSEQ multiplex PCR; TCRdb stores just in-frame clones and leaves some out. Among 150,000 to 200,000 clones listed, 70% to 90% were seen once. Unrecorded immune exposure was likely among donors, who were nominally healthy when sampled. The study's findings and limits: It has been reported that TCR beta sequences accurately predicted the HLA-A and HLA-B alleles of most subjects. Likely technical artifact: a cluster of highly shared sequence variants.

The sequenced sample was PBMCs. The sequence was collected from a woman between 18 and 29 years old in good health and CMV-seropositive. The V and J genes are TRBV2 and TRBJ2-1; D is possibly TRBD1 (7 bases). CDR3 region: CASRGGQALYNEQFF. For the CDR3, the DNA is TGTGCCAGCAGGGGAGGACAGGCCCTGTACAATGAGCAGTTCTTC.